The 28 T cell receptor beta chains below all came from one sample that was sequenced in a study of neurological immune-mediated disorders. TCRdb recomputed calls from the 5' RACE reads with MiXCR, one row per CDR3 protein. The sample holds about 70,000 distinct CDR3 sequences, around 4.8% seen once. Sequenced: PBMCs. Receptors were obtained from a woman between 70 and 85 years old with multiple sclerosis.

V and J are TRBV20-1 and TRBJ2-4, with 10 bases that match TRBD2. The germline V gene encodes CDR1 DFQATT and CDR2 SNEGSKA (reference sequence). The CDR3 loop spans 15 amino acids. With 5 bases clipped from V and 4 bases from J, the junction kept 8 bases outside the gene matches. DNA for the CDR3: TGCAGTGCTCAAACACAAGCGGGAGGGAAAAACATTCAGTACTTC. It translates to CSAQTQAGGKNIQYF.

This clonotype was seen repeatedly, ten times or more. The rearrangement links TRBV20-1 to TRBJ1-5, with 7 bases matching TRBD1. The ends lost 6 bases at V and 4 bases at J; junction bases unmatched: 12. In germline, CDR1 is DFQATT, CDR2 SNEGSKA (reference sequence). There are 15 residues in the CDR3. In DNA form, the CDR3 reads TGCAGTGCCACCTTTGGACAGGTCGGGAATCAGCCCCAGCATTTT. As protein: CSATFGQVGNQPQHF.

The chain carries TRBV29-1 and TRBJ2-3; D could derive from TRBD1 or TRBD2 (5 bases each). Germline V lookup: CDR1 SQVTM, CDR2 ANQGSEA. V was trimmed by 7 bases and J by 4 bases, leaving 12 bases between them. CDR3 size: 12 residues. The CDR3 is CSGGFRADTQYF. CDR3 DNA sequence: TGCAGCGGGGGGTTCAGGGCAGATACGCAGTATTTT.

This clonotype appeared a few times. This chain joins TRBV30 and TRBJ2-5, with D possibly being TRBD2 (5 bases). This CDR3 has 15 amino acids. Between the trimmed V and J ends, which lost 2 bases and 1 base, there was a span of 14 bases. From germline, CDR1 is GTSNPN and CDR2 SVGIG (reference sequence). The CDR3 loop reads CAWSPTGGLQETQYF. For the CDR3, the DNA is TGTGCCTGGAGTCCTACTGGCGGACTCCAAGAGACCCAGTACTTC.

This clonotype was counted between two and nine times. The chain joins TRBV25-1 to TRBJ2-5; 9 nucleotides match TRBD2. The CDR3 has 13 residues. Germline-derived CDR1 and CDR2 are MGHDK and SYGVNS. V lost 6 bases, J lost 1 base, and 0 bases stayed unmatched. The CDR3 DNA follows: TGTGCCAGCAGGACTAGCGGCCAAGAGACCCAGTACTTC. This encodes CASRTSGQETQYF.

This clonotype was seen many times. CDR3 nucleotide sequence: TGTGCCAGCAGCCCCGACAGGGGATATAATTCACCCCTCCACTTT. Its protein is CASSPDRGYNSPLHF. The chain uses TRBV7-2 and TRBJ1-6, with TRBD1 matching 8 bases. Germline CDR1 reads SGHTA; CDR2 reads FQGNSA. The trim removed 5 bases at V and 4 bases at J, leaving 4 bases unmatched. The CDR3 is made up of 15 amino acids.

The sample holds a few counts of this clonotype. CDR3 nucleotide sequence: TGCAGTGTTTATTACGGACTATTAGCAGCGGGTACGCAGTATTTT. Translated: CSVYYGLLAAGTQYF. The gene calls are TRBV20-1 and TRBJ2-3; perhaps TRBD2 as D (6 bases). This CDR3 has 15 residues. Germline V gives CDR1 DFQATT, CDR2 SNEGSKA (reference sequence). The ends were cut back, 7 bases at V and 8 bases at J, with 25 bases in the middle.

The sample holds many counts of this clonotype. The CDR3 DNA is TGCAGCGTTGACGGAAACACCGGGGAGCTGTTTTTT. Its translation: CSVDGNTGELFF. The chain links TRBV29-1 to TRBJ2-2; unclear D gene. The ends were cut back, 3 bases at V and 2 bases at J, with 4 bases in the middle. This CDR3 has 12 residues. Germline CDR1 reads SQVTM; CDR2 reads ANQGSEA.

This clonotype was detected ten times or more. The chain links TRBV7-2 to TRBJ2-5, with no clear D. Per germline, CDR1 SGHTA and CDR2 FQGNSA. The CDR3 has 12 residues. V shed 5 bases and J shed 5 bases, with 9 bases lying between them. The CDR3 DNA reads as TGTGCCAGCAGCCAGCGACCGGAGACCCAGTACTTC. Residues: CASSQRPETQYF.

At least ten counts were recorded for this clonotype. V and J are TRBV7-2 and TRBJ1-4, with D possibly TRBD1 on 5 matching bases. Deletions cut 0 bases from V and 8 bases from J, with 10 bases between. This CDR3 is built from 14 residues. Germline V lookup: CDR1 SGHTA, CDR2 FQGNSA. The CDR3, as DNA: TGTGCCAGCAGCTTAGCAGGGGCAGGGGAAAAACTGTTTTTT. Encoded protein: CASSLAGAGEKLFF.

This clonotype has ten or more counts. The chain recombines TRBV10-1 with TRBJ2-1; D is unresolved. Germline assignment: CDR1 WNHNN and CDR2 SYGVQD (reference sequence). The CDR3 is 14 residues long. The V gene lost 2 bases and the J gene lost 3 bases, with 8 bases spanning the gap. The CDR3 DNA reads TGCGCCAGCAGTGAGCGGAGAAACTACAATGAGCAGTTCTTC. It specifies CASSERRNYNEQFF.

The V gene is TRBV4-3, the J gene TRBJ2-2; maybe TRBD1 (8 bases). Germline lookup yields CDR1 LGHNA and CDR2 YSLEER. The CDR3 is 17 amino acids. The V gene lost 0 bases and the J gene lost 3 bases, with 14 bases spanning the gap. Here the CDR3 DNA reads TGCGCCAGCAGCCAAGAGGCCACAGGGGGGGACACCGGGGAGCTGTTTTTT. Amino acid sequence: CASSQEATGGDTGELFF.

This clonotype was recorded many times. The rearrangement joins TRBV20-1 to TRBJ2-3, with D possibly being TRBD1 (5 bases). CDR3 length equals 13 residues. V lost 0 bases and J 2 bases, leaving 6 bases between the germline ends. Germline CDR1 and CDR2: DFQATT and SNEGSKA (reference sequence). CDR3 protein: CSARETATDTQYF. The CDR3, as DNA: TGCAGTGCTAGAGAGACAGCCACAGATACGCAGTATTTT.

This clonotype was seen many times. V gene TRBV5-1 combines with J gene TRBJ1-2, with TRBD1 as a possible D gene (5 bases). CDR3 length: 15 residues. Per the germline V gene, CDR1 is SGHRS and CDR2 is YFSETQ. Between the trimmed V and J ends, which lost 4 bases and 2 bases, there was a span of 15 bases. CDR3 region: CASSPGPIKNYGYTF. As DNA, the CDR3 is TGCGCCAGCAGCCCGGGACCAATTAAGAACTATGGCTACACCTTC. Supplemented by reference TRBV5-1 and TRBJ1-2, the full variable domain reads KAGVTQTPRYLIKTRGQQVTLSCSPISGHRSVSWYQQTPGQGLQFLFEYFSETQRNKGNFPGRFSGRQFSNSRSEMNVSTLELGDSALYLCASSPGPIKNYGYTFGSGTRLTVV.

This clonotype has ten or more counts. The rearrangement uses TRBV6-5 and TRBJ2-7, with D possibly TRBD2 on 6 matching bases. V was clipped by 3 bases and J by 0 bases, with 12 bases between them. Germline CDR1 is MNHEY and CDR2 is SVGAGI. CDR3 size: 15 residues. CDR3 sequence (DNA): TGTGCCAGCAGTTATAAGCCGGGACTCTCCTACGAGCAGTACTTC. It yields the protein CASSYKPGLSYEQYF.

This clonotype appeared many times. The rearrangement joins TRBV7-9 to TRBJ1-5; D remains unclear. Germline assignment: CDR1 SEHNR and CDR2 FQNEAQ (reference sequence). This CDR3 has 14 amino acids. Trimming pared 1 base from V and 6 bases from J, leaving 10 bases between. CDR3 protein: CASSLDGVAQPQHF. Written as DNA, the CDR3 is TGTGCCAGCAGCTTAGATGGGGTGGCTCAGCCCCAGCATTTT. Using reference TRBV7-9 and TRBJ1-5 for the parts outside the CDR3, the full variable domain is DTGVSQNPRHKITKRGQNVTFRCDPISEHNRLYWYRQTLGQGPEFLTYFQNEAQLEKSRLLSDRFSAERPKGSFSTLEIQRTEQGDSAMYLCASSLDGVAQPQHFGDGTRLSIL.

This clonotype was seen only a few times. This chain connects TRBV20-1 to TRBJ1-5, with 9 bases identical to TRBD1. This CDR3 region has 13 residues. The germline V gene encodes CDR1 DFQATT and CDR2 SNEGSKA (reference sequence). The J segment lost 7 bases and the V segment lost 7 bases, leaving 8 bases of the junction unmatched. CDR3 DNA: TGCAGTGACCCGGGGACAGGGAGACAGCCCCAGCATTTT. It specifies CSDPGTGRQPQHF.

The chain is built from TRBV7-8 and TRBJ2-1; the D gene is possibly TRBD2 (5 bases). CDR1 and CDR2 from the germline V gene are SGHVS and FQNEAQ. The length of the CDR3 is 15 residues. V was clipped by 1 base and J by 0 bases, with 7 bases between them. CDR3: CASSLDGLSYNEQFF. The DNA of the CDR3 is TGTGCCAGCAGCTTAGACGGACTCTCCTACAATGAGCAGTTCTTC.

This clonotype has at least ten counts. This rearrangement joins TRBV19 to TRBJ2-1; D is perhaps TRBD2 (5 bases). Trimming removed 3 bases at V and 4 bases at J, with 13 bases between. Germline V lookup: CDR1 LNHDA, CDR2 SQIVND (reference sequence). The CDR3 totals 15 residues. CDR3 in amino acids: CASSIYKGEYNEQFF. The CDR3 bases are TGTGCCAGTAGTATTTATAAGGGAGAATACAATGAGCAGTTCTTC.

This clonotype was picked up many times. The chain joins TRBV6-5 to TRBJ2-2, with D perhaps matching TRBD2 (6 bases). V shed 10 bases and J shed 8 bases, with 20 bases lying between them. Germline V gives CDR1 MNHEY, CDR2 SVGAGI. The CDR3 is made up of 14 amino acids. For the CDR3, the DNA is TGTGCCACCGCTGGGAGGCTCGTTGGGGGGGAGCTGTTTTTT. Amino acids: CATAGRLVGGELFF.

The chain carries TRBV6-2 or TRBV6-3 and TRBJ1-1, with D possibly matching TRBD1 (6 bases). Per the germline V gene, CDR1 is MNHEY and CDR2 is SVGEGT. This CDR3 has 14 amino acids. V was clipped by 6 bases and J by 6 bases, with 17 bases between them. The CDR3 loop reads CASRRSIGQPEAFF. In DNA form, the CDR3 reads TGTGCCAGCAGGAGGAGTATCGGACAGCCTGAAGCTTTCTTT.

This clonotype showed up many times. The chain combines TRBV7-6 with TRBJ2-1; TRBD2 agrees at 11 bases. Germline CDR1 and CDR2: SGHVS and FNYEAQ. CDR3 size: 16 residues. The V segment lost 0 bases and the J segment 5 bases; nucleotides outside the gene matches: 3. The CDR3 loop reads CASSLALAGGNNEQFF. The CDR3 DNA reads TGTGCCAGCAGCTTAGCTCTAGCGGGAGGAAACAATGAGCAGTTCTTC.

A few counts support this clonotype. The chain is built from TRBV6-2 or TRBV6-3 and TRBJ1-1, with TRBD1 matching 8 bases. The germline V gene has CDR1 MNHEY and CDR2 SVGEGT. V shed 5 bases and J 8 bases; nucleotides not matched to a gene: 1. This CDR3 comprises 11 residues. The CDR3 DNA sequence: TGTGCCAGCAGTCGGACAGGGGAAGCTTTCTTT. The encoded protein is CASSRTGEAFF.

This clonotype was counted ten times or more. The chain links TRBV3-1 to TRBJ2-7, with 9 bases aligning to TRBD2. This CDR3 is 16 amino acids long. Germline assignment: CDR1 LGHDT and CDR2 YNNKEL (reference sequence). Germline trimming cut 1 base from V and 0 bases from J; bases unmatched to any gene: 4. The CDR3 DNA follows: TGTGCCAGCAGCCAAGCTCTAGCGGGAATCTCCTACGAGCAGTACTTC. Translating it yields CASSQALAGISYEQYF.

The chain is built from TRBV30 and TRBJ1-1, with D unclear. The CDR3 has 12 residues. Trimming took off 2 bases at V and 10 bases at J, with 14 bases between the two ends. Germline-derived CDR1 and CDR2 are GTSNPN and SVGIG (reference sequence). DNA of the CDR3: TGTGCCTGGAGTTTAACAGCATCAGGAGCTTTCTTT. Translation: CAWSLTASGAFF.

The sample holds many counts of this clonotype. The CDR3 here is CASSQGPGAFF. Written as DNA, the CDR3 is TGTGCCAGCAGCCAGGGCCCCGGAGCTTTCTTT. This sequence joins TRBV3-1 and TRBJ1-1; D gene ambiguous. V was shortened by 3 bases and J by 10 bases, with 9 bases between the two germline ends. Germline CDR1 and CDR2: LGHDT and YNNKEL (reference sequence). This CDR3 region has 11 residues.

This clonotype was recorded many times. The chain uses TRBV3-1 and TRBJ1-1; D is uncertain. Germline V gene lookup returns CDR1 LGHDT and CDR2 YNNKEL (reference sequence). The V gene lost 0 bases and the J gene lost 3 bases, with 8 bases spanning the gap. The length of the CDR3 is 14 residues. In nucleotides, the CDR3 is TGTGCCAGCAGCCAAGATGGAGAATACACTGAAGCTTTCTTT. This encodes CASSQDGEYTEAFF.

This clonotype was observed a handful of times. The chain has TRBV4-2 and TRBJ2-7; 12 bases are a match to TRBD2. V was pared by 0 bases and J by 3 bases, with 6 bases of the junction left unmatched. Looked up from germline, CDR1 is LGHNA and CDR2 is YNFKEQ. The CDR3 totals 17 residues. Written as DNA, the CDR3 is TGTGCCAGCAGCCAAGATTGGACTAGCGGGGCCCACTACGAGCAGTACTTC. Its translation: CASSQDWTSGAHYEQYF.